This is a list of T cell receptor beta chains from one sample in a study of blood T cell repertoires in COVID-19. Here immunoSEQ multiplex PCR was the method, and the copy in TCRdb shows in-frame clones only, minus some. The profile covers about 200,000 clones, with approximately 85% appearing a single time and roughly 9.7% taken by the ten largest. The sequenced material came from peripheral blood. These receptors were collected from a human donor with active or convalescent COVID-19. The donor label of this sample is uncertain. The CDR3 runs from the conserved cysteine through the conserved F or W. D genes are given only for firm matches. Clone size, where shown, is once, few, many, or a class for clones that have expanded.

V gene: TRBV6-5; J gene: TRBJ2-2; D gene: -; clone size: -; CDR3 DNA: TGTGCCAGCACAGGACTGAACACCGGGGAGCTGTTTTTT; CDR3 protein: CASTGLNTGELFF
V gene: TRBV4-2; J gene: TRBJ2-2; D gene: -; clone size: -; CDR3 DNA: TGTGCCAGCAGCCAAGGAGCAGGGCAGGGGCGGACCGGGGAGCTGTTTTTT; CDR3 protein: CASSQGAGQGRTGELFF
V gene: TRBV6-4; J gene: TRBJ2-3; D gene: -; clone size: -; CDR3 DNA: TGTGCCAGCAGTGCAGGGAGGCAAGATACGCAGTATTTT; CDR3 protein: CASSAGRQDTQYF
V gene: TRBV6-5; J gene: TRBJ1-6; D gene: -; clone size: -; CDR3 DNA: TGTGCCAGATTCTGGGGGGGGCTGGTGAATTCACCCCTCCACTTT; CDR3 protein: CARFWGGLVNSPLHF
V gene: TRBV28; J gene: TRBJ1-4; D gene: -; clone size: -; CDR3 DNA: TGTGCCAGCGTGGGGGGAGGAGAAAAACTGTTTTTT; CDR3 protein: CASVGGGEKLFF
V gene: TRBV6-2/TRBV6-3; J gene: TRBJ2-7; D gene: TRBD1; clone size: -; CDR3 DNA: TGTGCCAGCAGCCTGAGGGACAGGGGGCATGGCGAGCAGTACTTC; CDR3 protein: CASSLRDRGHGEQYF
V gene: TRBV29-1; J gene: TRBJ1-4; D gene: -; clone size: -; CDR3 DNA: TGCAGCGTTGAAGGTACGGAGAATAATGAAAAACTGTTTTTT; CDR3 protein: CSVEGTENNEKLFF
V gene: TRBV7-9; J gene: TRBJ2-2; D gene: TRBD1; clone size: -; CDR3 DNA: TGTGCCAGCATCCACAGGGGGAGTACCGGGGAGCTGTTTTTT; CDR3 protein: CASIHRGSTGELFF
V gene: TRBV7-6; J gene: TRBJ2-3; D gene: TRBD2; clone size: -; CDR3 DNA: TGTGCCAGCAGCAGAGGACTAGCGGCAAGTAGGCAGTATTTT; CDR3 protein: CASSRGLAASRQYF
V gene: TRBV10-3; J gene: TRBJ1-3; D gene: -; clone size: -; CDR3 DNA: TGTGCCATCAGTGATGGGAGCTCTGGAAACACCATATATTTT; CDR3 protein: CAISDGSSGNTIYF
V gene: TRBV2; J gene: TRBJ1-1; D gene: -; clone size: -; CDR3 DNA: TGTGCCAGCAGTCCCCTGGGGGCAACCTGGGACACTGAAGCTTTCTTT; CDR3 protein: CASSPLGATWDTEAFF
V gene: TRBV10-3; J gene: TRBJ2-5; D gene: TRBD1; clone size: -; CDR3 DNA: TGTGCCATCAGGGAACAGGGGGCCCAAGAGACCCAGTACTTC; CDR3 protein: CAIREQGAQETQYF
V gene: TRBV5-1; J gene: TRBJ2-1; D gene: TRBD2; clone size: -; CDR3 DNA: TGCGCCAGCAGCGATAGCGGGAGCTCCTACAATGAGCAGTTCTTC; CDR3 protein: CASSDSGSSYNEQFF
V gene: TRBV7-3; J gene: TRBJ2-7; D gene: -; clone size: many; CDR3 DNA: TGTGCCAGCAGCTTAACTCTGGGGGCCGAGCAGTACTTC; CDR3 protein: CASSLTLGAEQYF
V gene: TRBV7-6; J gene: TRBJ2-3; D gene: -; clone size: -; CDR3 DNA: TGTGCCAGCAGCTTCGGGGGAACCACAGATACGCAGTATTTT; CDR3 protein: CASSFGGTTDTQYF
V gene: TRBV30; J gene: TRBJ1-2; D gene: TRBD1; clone size: -; CDR3 DNA: TGTGCCTGGAGTGACAGGGGATCGGTCTATGGCTACACCTTC; CDR3 protein: CAWSDRGSVYGYTF
V gene: TRBV4-3; J gene: TRBJ1-5; D gene: -; clone size: -; CDR3 DNA: TGCGCCAGCAGCCAAGATCGGTTTGGCAATCAGCCCCAGCATTTT; CDR3 protein: CASSQDRFGNQPQHF
V gene: TRBV30; J gene: TRBJ1-5; D gene: -; clone size: -; CDR3 DNA: TGTGCCTGGAGTCCTCCGGAGGGCAATCAGCCCCAGCATTTT; CDR3 protein: CAWSPPEGNQPQHF
V gene: TRBV4-1; J gene: TRBJ2-5; D gene: -; clone size: once; CDR3 DNA: TGCGCCAGCAGCCCCCGGGGAGAAAGAGAGACCCAGTACTTC; CDR3 protein: CASSPRGERETQYF
V gene: TRBV6-2/TRBV6-3; J gene: TRBJ2-3; D gene: -; clone size: -; CDR3 DNA: TGTGCCAGCAGTTATTCGTATACGCAGTATTTT; CDR3 protein: CASSYSYTQYF